This record covers a single T cell receptor beta chain. Its antigen is unidentified. Germline CDR1 and CDR2: LNHDA and SQIVND (reference sequence). Trimming removed 7 bases at V and 5 bases at J, with 8 bases between. The CDR3 extends over 11 amino acids. Treatment denoted: approximately 11-day PBMC culture with coronavirus spike peptide pools or control peptides (ViraFEST assay). CD4+ T cells were isolated by negative selection after around 11 days of culture. The sample belongs to a study of vaccination and CD4 T cells after COVID-19. An Oncomine TCR Beta short-read assay was used to sequence the DNA from cultured CD4+ T cells. Each CDR3 protein gets one entry after TCRdb re-called the PCR reads with MiXCR. The table shows fewer than 20,000 distinct CDR3 sequences, with more than 50% occurring only once.

The sequence was collected from a human donor who had recovered from COVID-19. Sequencing was performed on CD4+ T cells from blood, cultured in vitro. The chain recombines TRBV19 with TRBJ1-2; D remains ambiguous. Here the CDR3 DNA reads TGTGCCAGTATTGGGAATTATGGCTACACCTTC. This translates into CASIGNYGYTF. Combining the CDR3 with reference TRBV19 and TRBJ1-2 gives the whole variable domain DGGITQSPKYLFRKEGQNVTLSCEQNLNHDAMYWYRQDPGQGLRLIYYSQIVNDFQKGDIAEGYSVSREKKESFPLTVTSAQKNPTAFYLCASIGNYGYTFGSGTRLTVV.